These T cell receptor beta chains were read from a single sample in a study of Ad26.COV2.S vaccination and SARS-CoV-2 variants. The protocol was immunoSEQ multiplex PCR, while the TCRdb copy is restricted to in-frame clones and leaves out a portion. Here the sample spans 350,000 to 450,000 clones, approximately 83% being singletons. The sample consisted of peripheral blood, taken in a trial of Ad26.COV2.S vaccine versus placebo. These receptors all stem from a person between 18 and 65 years old who received the Ad26.COV2.S COVID-19 vaccine or a placebo. Each CDR3 is given without its conserved first and last residue. The D gene is left open where the match is weak.

ASSPRDTEAF TRBV18 NA
ASSLETTYEQY TRBV5-1 NA
ASSQATGTGYGYT TRBV4-2 TRBD1
ASSQAVYGYT TRBV3-1/TRBV3-2 NA
ASSPAEGAVVYEQY TRBV5-1 NA
SADLQGPQY TRBV20-1 NA
ASSYRVAPEAF TRBV6-2/TRBV6-3 NA
ASNPRTRLGTQY TRBV11-2 TRBD2
ASKGLGQPQH TRBV2 NA
ASRSYFYEQF TRBV19 NA
ASMGDSGANEQF TRBV27 TRBD1
ASSLYGGAYSNQPQH TRBV7-2 NA
ASSQDFTSGQETQY TRBV3-1/TRBV3-2 TRBD2
ASSFLGTPNYGYT TRBV6-2/TRBV6-3 NA
ASPKNGVNTEAF TRBV9 NA
ASSYQPADIQY TRBV5-1 NA
ASSPVRGTNEKLF TRBV7-9 NA
ASSGGTVDAEAF TRBV2 TRBD1
ASSFWGASYEQY TRBV27 NA
ASSLRGRVQF TRBV27 NA
ASSYEQGWAEAF TRBV6-5 TRBD1
ASSAGTVGMADTQY TRBV6-1 TRBD1
ASSPQGPGTTEAF TRBV18 NA
ASSLVAGGPGNEQF TRBV11-2 TRBD2
ASSPGTSGSYEQY TRBV9 TRBD2
ASSQDLAGGTDTQY TRBV4-3 TRBD2
ASSHRPMDRVNGYT TRBV4-1 TRBD1
ASTPGRAAGPQH TRBV2 NA
ASTKASGRGDTQY TRBV5-1 TRBD2
ATRTEMRQYGYT TRBV6-5 NA
ASSLNPSPSNEQF TRBV7-3 NA
SVDRVGQETQY TRBV29-1 NA
ASSPRTGVGYT TRBV6-5 TRBD1
ASSDWGNPLH TRBV6-5 NA
ASRPGLGVWEQF TRBV2 NA
ASRAEGNSYEQY TRBV6-5 NA
ASSQDGGLREQY TRBV2 NA
ASSPDSLMNTEAF TRBV18 NA
ASSLGRLRTGELF TRBV14 NA
ASSLGTDTQY TRBV7-9 NA
ASRLEGGITDTQY TRBV6-5 NA
ASSFPGTRGNEQF TRBV5-4 TRBD2
ASRQTGTATYEQY TRBV2 TRBD1
ASSYERRNYGYT TRBV6-8 NA
ASSLSTGELF TRBV5-1 NA
ASSLLSQGLEGYT TRBV3-1/TRBV3-2 NA
ASSQKDQGYEQY TRBV23-1 NA
ASSSPGQTNEKLF TRBV28 TRBD1
ASSRESGELF TRBV3-1/TRBV3-2 NA
ASSLVGREQF TRBV7-6 NA
AGGTGANYNEQF TRBV6-5 TRBD1
AWSLAGGTDTQY TRBV30 TRBD2
ASSPGAGGYEQY TRBV7-9 TRBD1
ASGLRGPTGELF TRBV12-5 NA
ASSRTLNSPLH TRBV7-9 NA
ASSEGSGRAGEQF TRBV10-2 TRBD2
ASSLGGAQETQY TRBV7-2 NA
ASSQSSELEF TRBV23-1 NA
ASSGEGGNTIY TRBV9 NA
ASSLGDRTYEQY TRBV5-6 TRBD1